Following are 21 T cell receptor beta chains from one sample sequenced in a study of T-cell memory formation after mild COVID-19. In TCRdb, the 5' RACE reads were re-called with MiXCR into one record per CDR3 protein. Of 50,000 or so distinct CDR3 sequences listed, roughly a tenth are singletons. Sequenced material: PBMCs or a T cell subset sorted from them (not recorded which). All receptors derive from an adult woman who had mild COVID-19 (a few samples of this study predate the infection). Cell type and time point are not known.

The gene calls are TRBV7-9 and TRBJ1-3; no definite D call. Germline V gene lookup returns CDR1 SEHNR and CDR2 FQNEAQ (reference sequence). The ends were cut back, 2 bases at V and 2 bases at J, with 7 bases in the middle. The CDR3 extends over 14 amino acids. The CDR3 sequence: CASSLSAPGNTIYF. Written as DNA, the CDR3 is TGTGCCAGCAGCTTATCTGCCCCTGGAAACACCATATATTTT.

In this sample, this clonotype turned up a few times. The chain combines TRBV6-5 with TRBJ2-5; a weak D match, TRBD2 (6 bases). V shed 6 bases and J shed 7 bases, with 21 bases lying between them. The CDR3 loop spans 15 amino acids. Looked up from germline, CDR1 is MNHEY and CDR2 is SVGAGI. The CDR3 DNA reads as TGTGCCAGCAGCCGACGGGAGCTAAAGATTGGGACCCAGTACTTC. It translates to CASSRRELKIGTQYF.

This clonotype was seen ten or more times. The chain recombines TRBV12-3 or TRBV12-4 with TRBJ2-6; D remains ambiguous. Trimming stripped 6 bases from V and 0 bases from J, with 6 bases between. The CDR3 sequence is 14 residues long. The CDR3 reads CASSPPSGANVLTF. The CDR3 DNA sequence: TGTGCCAGCAGCCCCCCCTCTGGGGCCAACGTCCTGACTTTC.

This clonotype occurred a few times. CDR3 in DNA: TGTGCCAGCAGTGAAAATCCGGGACAAAAGGGCCCAGATACGCAGTATTTT. Residues: CASSENPGQKGPDTQYF. The chain joins TRBV12-3 or TRBV12-4 to TRBJ2-3; D possibly corresponds to TRBD1 (6 bases). This CDR3 region has 17 residues. Trimming left V 5 bases short and J 4 bases short, with 22 bases between.

This clonotype was counted at least ten times. This chain uses TRBV7-8 with TRBJ2-3; weak D call: TRBD1 (6 bases). The germline V gene has CDR1 SGHVS and CDR2 FQNEAQ. The CDR3 totals 17 residues. The V and J ends lost 2 bases and 2 bases respectively, with 17 bases between them. As DNA, the CDR3 is TGTGCCAGCAGCTTAATCGGTGGGGGCCACATCACAGATACGCAGTATTTT. Protein: CASSLIGGGHITDTQYF.

The table lists this clonotype with many counts. This rearrangement joins TRBV12-3 or TRBV12-4 to TRBJ2-3, with 10 bases aligning to TRBD2. The CDR3 runs to 15 residues. Losses at the gene ends were 5 bases for V and 4 bases for J; bases not matched to a gene: 6. CDR3 sequence: CASSPDGTSADTQYF. In DNA form, the CDR3 reads TGTGCCAGCAGTCCTGACGGGACTAGCGCAGATACGCAGTATTTT.

The J gene is TRBJ2-3, the V gene TRBV10-3; no clear D. This CDR3 spans 12 amino acids. The V and J ends lost 5 bases and 4 bases respectively, with 7 bases between them. The germline V gene has CDR1 ENHRY and CDR2 SYGVKD. As DNA, the CDR3 is TGTGCCATCAGTTCCAACTCAGATACGCAGTATTTT. It yields the protein CAISSNSDTQYF.

This clonotype was seen at least ten times. The V and J genes are TRBV7-9 and TRBJ2-5; D is unresolved. V lost 5 bases and J lost 3, with 13 bases in between. This CDR3 has 14 residues. Germline V gene sequence: CDR1 SEHNR, CDR2 FQNEAQ (reference sequence). The CDR3 bases are TGTGCCAGCAGCCGGAAGGCGGTCGAAGAGACCCAGTACTTC. Its translation is CASSRKAVEETQYF. Together with reference TRBV7-9 and TRBJ2-5, the CDR3 gives the full variable domain: DTGVSQNPRHKITKRGQNVTFRCDPISEHNRLYWYRQTLGQGPEFLTYFQNEAQLEKSRLLSDRFSAERPKGSFSTLEIQRTEQGDSAMYLCASSRKAVEETQYFGPGTRLLVL.

This clonotype was counted at least ten times. The CDR3 loop reads CASSQLAGGSSYEQYF. In nucleotides, the CDR3 is TGCGCCAGCAGCCAACTAGCGGGAGGCAGCTCCTACGAGCAGTACTTC. J is TRBJ2-7 and V is TRBV4-3, with 11 bases matching TRBD2. This CDR3 spans 16 amino acids. Germline CDR1 and CDR2: LGHNA and YSLEER. The V and J ends lost 2 bases and 0 bases, in that order; junction bases with no gene match: 3.

This clonotype appeared many times. The chain has TRBV27 and TRBJ2-5, with 7 bases that match TRBD2. The ends lost 10 bases at V and 3 bases at J; junction bases unmatched: 14. The CDR3 is made up of 15 amino acids. Germline V CDR1 and CDR2: MNHEY, SMNVEV (reference sequence). CDR3 amino acids: CATKKVAGLEETQYF. CDR3 in DNA: TGTGCCACCAAAAAAGTGGCAGGACTAGAAGAGACCCAGTACTTC.

This clonotype was seen a few times. Germline and junction disagree at one end, which may indicate a read error. The rearrangement links TRBV7-2 to TRBJ2-1, with 10 nucleotides matching TRBD2. The CDR3 is made up of 15 amino acids. Germline loops: CDR1 SGHTA, CDR2 FQGNSA. CDR3 region: CASSSSGGAFNDQFF. The CDR3 nucleotides are TGTGCCAGCAGCTCGAGCGGGGGGGCCTTTAATGACCAGTTCTTC. Using reference TRBV7-2 and TRBJ2-1 for the parts outside the CDR3, the full variable domain is GAGVSQSPSNKVTEKGKDVELRCDPISGHTALYWYRQSLGQGLEFLIYFQGNSAPDKSGLPSDRFSAERTGGSVSTLTIQRTQQEDSAVYLCASSSSGGAFNDQFFGPGTRLTVL.

This clonotype was detected many times. The chain carries TRBV6-5 and TRBJ2-1; D is uncertain. The CDR3 is 13 residues long. V dropped 2 bases and J dropped 7 bases, with 9 bases sitting between them. Germline V CDR1 and CDR2: MNHEY, SVGAGI. The CDR3: CASSYGLANEQFF. CDR3 nucleotide sequence: TGTGCCAGCAGTTACGGATTAGCTAATGAGCAGTTCTTC.

This clonotype was seen many times. The chain joins TRBV5-1 to TRBJ2-1; a possible D gene is TRBD2 (5 bases). Germline loops: CDR1 SGHRS, CDR2 YFSETQ. The CDR3 has 14 amino acids. V lost 2 bases and J 5 bases, leaving 11 bases between the germline ends. In DNA, the CDR3 is TGCGCCAGCAGCTTCGGAGACTACAACAATGAGCAGTTCTTC. This encodes CASSFGDYNNEQFF. The whole variable domain, filled in from reference TRBV5-1 and TRBJ2-1, reads KAGVTQTPRYLIKTRGQQVTLSCSPISGHRSVSWYQQTPGQGLQFLFEYFSETQRNKGNFPGRFSGRQFSNSRSEMNVSTLELGDSALYLCASSFGDYNNEQFFGPGTRLTVL.

The chain couples TRBV24-1 to TRBJ2-3; D unclear. V was clipped by 5 bases and J by 1 base, with 9 bases between them. The germline CDR1 and CDR2 sequences are KGHDR and SFDVKD. The CDR3 length is 14 residues. CDR3 in amino acids: CATSAARGTDTQYF. DNA of the CDR3: TGTGCCACCAGTGCGGCTAGAGGCACAGATACGCAGTATTTT.

The V and J genes are TRBV19 and TRBJ2-7, with D tentatively TRBD2 (6 bases). The CDR3 contains 15 residues. The germline V gene has CDR1 LNHDA and CDR2 SQIVND (reference sequence). The germline V and J ends were trimmed by 4 bases and 0 bases, with 13 bases remaining between them. As DNA, the CDR3 is TGTGCCAGTAGTACCATCCCCGGGAGCTCCTACGAGCAGTACTTC. Its translation is CASSTIPGSSYEQYF. The full variable domain, rest sourced from reference TRBV19 and TRBJ2-7, is DGGITQSPKYLFRKEGQNVTLSCEQNLNHDAMYWYRQDPGQGLRLIYYSQIVNDFQKGDIAEGYSVSREKKESFPLTVTSAQKNPTAFYLCASSTIPGSSYEQYFGPGTRLTVT.

This clonotype was seen at least ten times. The chain carries TRBV27 and TRBJ2-7; 7 positions match TRBD2. Germline CDR1 is MNHEY and CDR2 is SMNVEV (reference sequence). The CDR3 contains 15 residues. V lost 6 bases and J lost 2; bases outside the gene matches: 10. This chain's CDR3 is CASSQWGGTPYEQYF. DNA of the CDR3: TGTGCCAGCAGCCAATGGGGGGGTACGCCCTACGAGCAGTACTTC.

The CDR3 sequence: CASSFGVREKLFF. In DNA form, the CDR3 reads TGTGCCAGCAGCTTCGGCGTCAGGGAAAAACTGTTTTTT. The J gene is TRBJ1-4, the V gene TRBV7-9; D unresolved. CDR3 size: 13 residues. The V gene's germline CDR1 is SEHNR and CDR2 FQNEAQ (reference sequence). V was cut by 3 bases and J by 8 bases, with 10 bases left in between.

The J gene is TRBJ2-7, the V gene TRBV2; D remains unclear. The V end lost 0 bases, the J end lost 9 bases, and 9 bases lay between the germline ends. The CDR3 covers 12 residues. Germline V gene data show CDR1 as SNHLY and CDR2 as FYNNEI. DNA of the CDR3: TGTGCCAGCAGTGAAGCGCTTCGGGCGCAGTACTTC. It translates to CASSEALRAQYF.

The genes are TRBV4-1 and TRBJ2-1, with 10 bases fitting TRBD2. The V and J ends lost 5 bases and 3 bases, in that order; junction bases with no gene match: 7. The CDR3 contains 16 residues. From germline, CDR1 is MGHRA and CDR2 YSYEKL. Here the CDR3 DNA reads TGCGCCAGCAGCAGAGATGGACTAGCGGACTACAATGAGCAGTTCTTC. Encoded protein: CASSRDGLADYNEQFF.

This clonotype was counted a few times. J is TRBJ1-1 and V is TRBV5-4, with 11 bases lining up with TRBD1. This CDR3 spans 17 amino acids. V trimming: 0 bases; J trimming: 5 bases; junction bases outside the gene matches: 9. Germline-derived CDR1 and CDR2 are SGHNT and YYREEE (reference sequence). CDR3 nucleotides: TGTGCCAGCAGCTTGGGGACTCCGGGACAGGGGGGTACTGAAGCTTTCTTT. Translated, it gives CASSLGTPGQGGTEAFF.

This chain links TRBV7-2 with TRBJ2-3; 8 bases are a match to TRBD2. Looked up from germline, CDR1 is SGHTA and CDR2 is FQGNSA. This CDR3 region has 17 residues. Germline trimming cut 6 bases from V and 4 bases from J; bases unmatched to any gene: 15. The CDR3 here is CASRRFASGPRADTQYF. CDR3 sequence (DNA): TGTGCCAGCAGGAGGTTTGCTAGCGGGCCGCGGGCAGATACGCAGTATTTT.